The clone carrying this T cell receptor beta chain was counted only a few times. Its target is unknown. The source of the sample is a study of beta chain features in type 1 diabetes. Across the whole study: Sorted cells from all samples, numbering roughly 100,000,000, were examined. General study results and limits: There was a moderate but significant shortening of TCRB CDR3s in all four CD4+ subsets of Type 1 diabetes patients. Naive, central memory and regulatory TCRB repertoires appeared more similar among patients than healthy donors.

The CDR3 totals 14 residues. V was pared by 6 bases and J by 8 bases, with 19 bases between. CDR1 is SGHTA and CDR2 is FQGNSA in the germline V gene. Reverse transcription of all isolated RNA meant that expressed TCRB transcripts were sequenced. Profiling relied on immunoSEQ multiplex PCR, and the TCRdb table lists in-frame clones only, not all of them. Of about 470,000 clones detected, 25% to 35% appear once; the ten largest clones hold around 0.065%. The sequenced material came from naive CD4+ T cells from blood. This sequence was found in a man younger than 35 in good health. The chain uses TRBV7-2 and TRBJ1-2; unclear D gene. CDR3 amino acids: CASRGPGPHAGYTF. The CDR3 region has the DNA TGTGCCAGCAGGGGCCCGGGCCCCCATGCGGGCTACACCTTC. The full variable domain, in which reference TRBV7-2 and TRBJ1-2 provide the parts outside the CDR3, is GAGVSQSPSNKVTEKGKDVELRCDPISGHTALYWYRQSLGQGLEFLIYFQGNSAPDKSGLPSDRFSAERTGGSVSTLTIQRTQQEDSAVYLCASRGPGPHAGYTFGSGTRLTVV.